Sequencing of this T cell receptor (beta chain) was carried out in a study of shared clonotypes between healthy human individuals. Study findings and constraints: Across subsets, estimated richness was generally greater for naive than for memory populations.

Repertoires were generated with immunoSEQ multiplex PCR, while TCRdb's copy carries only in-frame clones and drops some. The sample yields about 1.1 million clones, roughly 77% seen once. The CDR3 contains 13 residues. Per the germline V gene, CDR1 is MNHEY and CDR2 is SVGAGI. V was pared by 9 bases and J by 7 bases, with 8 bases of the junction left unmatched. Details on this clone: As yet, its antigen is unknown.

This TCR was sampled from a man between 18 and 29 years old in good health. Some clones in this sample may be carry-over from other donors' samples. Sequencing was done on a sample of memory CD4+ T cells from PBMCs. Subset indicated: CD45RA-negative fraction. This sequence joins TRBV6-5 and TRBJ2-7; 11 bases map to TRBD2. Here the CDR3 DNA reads TGTGCCAGTAGCGGGAGGGCCACTAGGGAGCAGTACTTC. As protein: CASSGRATREQYF.